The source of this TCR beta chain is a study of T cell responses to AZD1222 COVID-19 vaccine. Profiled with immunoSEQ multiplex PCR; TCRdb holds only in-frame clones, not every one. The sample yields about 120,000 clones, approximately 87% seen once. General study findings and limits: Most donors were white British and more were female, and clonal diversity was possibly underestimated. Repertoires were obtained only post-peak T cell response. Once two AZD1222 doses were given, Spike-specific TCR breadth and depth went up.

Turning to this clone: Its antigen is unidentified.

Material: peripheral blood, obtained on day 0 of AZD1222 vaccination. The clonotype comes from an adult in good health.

The CDR3 spells CASSLETGSINEKLFF. As DNA, the CDR3 is TGCGCCAGCAGCTTGGAGACAGGATCCATTAATGAAAAACTGTTTTTT. The chain employs TRBV5-1 and TRBJ1-4; D is possibly TRBD1 (6 bases). Germline V CDR1 and CDR2: SGHRS, YFSETQ. The V end lost 0 bases, the J end lost 4 bases, and 13 bases lay between the germline ends. The CDR3 loop spans 16 amino acids. The variable domain in full, with the rest retrieved from reference TRBV5-1 and TRBJ1-4, is KAGVTQTPRYLIKTRGQQVTLSCSPISGHRSVSWYQQTPGQGLQFLFEYFSETQRNKGNFPGRFSGRQFSNSRSEMNVSTLELGDSALYLCASSLETGSINEKLFFGSGTQLSVL.